Reported below is one T cell receptor (beta chain). What it binds is not known. The CDR3 length is 14 residues. The germline V gene encodes CDR1 SGHNT and CDR2 YYREEE (reference sequence). Deletions cut 0 bases from V and 3 bases from J, with 9 bases between. The data were obtained in a study of cytomegalovirus exposure and HLA in healthy donors. As for the study in general: In an early release, HLA-typed donors contributed approximately 80 million unique TCR sequences. Whole-study results and caveats: Exclusion applied to some V segments, including TRBV6-2 and TRBV6-3, as they were indistinguishable. Among TCR sequences, most were rare, though some public TCRs appeared in many donors.

A multiplex PCR was run with 60 Vbeta primers and 13 Jbeta primers. Produced via immunoSEQ multiplex PCR; TCRdb's table is partial and in-frame only. The table includes 150,000 to 200,000 clones, 75% to 80% detected once. The TCR originated in a woman in her 30s in good health and CMV-seropositive. Specimen: PBMCs. The V call is TRBV5-4, the J call TRBJ1-2; tentatively, D is TRBD1 (5 bases). The CDR3 DNA follows: TGTGCCAGCAGCTTGGGGGGCGCGGACTATGGCTACACCTTC. It specifies CASSLGGADYGYTF.